The 19 T cell receptor beta chains given below trace back to one sample, sequenced in a study of T cell changes during pregnancy in multiple sclerosis. Libraries were prepared by immunoSEQ multiplex PCR; TCRdb keeps only in-frame clonotypes and omits some of them. This sample carries tens of thousands of clones, 92% of them seen once, and the ten largest clones take roughly 2.7%. The specimen was peripheral blood, collected in the second trimester of pregnancy. These receptors all stem from a female donor in good health, enrolled as a control in a pregnancy study.

This chain connects TRBV5-8 to TRBJ2-1, with a possible D match to TRBD1 (6 bases). Trimming stripped 0 bases from V and 15 bases from J, with 13 bases between. Germline assignment: CDR1 SGHTS and CDR2 YDEGEE. This CDR3 spans 12 amino acids. This chain's CDR3 is CASSLAWQGRFF. As DNA, the CDR3 is TGTGCCAGCAGCTTGGCCTGGCAGGGGAGGTTCTTC.

V usage is TRBV6-5 and J usage is TRBJ2-3; no clear D. This CDR3 is 13 amino acids long. V lost 0 bases and J 8 bases, leaving 9 bases between the germline ends. CDR1 is MNHEY, CDR2 SVGAGI, per germline. The chain's CDR3 is CASSYSGGGTQYF. CDR3 coding DNA: TGTGCCAGCAGTTACTCAGGCGGCGGTACGCAGTATTTT.

The rearrangement uses TRBV5-4 and TRBJ2-5, with D perhaps matching TRBD1 (5 bases). With 6 bases removed from V and 2 bases from J, the gap between germline ends came to 14 bases. This CDR3 contains 14 residues. Per the germline V gene, CDR1 is SGHNT and CDR2 is YYREEE (reference sequence). CDR3 loop: CASKRGTTQETQYF. Written as DNA, the CDR3 is TGTGCCAGCAAAAGGGGTACTACTCAAGAGACCCAGTACTTC.

This CDR3 is CASSLPARANTIYF. In DNA, the CDR3 is TGTGCCAGCAGCTTACCGGCCAGGGCGAACACCATATATTTT. The chain combines TRBV7-9 with TRBJ1-3, with D possibly being TRBD1 (5 bases). Between the trimmed V and J ends, which lost 2 bases and 7 bases, there was a span of 12 bases. Germline V gene sequence: CDR1 SEHNR, CDR2 FQNEAQ (reference sequence). The CDR3 runs 14 residues.

The chain links TRBV28 to TRBJ1-2; TRBD1 matches at 11 bases. There are 14 residues in the CDR3. With 6 bases clipped from V and 5 bases from J, the junction kept 5 bases outside the gene matches. CDR1 is MDHEN, CDR2 SYDVKM, per germline. CDR3 DNA: TGTGCCAGCAGGACTGGGACAGGGGGTTATGGCTACACCTTC. It is translated as CASRTGTGGYGYTF.

V and J are TRBV7-6 and TRBJ2-1; 10 positions match TRBD2. CDR3 size: 15 residues. The germline V gene has CDR1 SGHVS and CDR2 FNYEAQ. J was trimmed by 9 bases and V by 7 bases; bases with no gene match: 12. The CDR3: CASKPSGRLRSEQFF. CDR3 nucleotides: TGTGCCAGCAAACCTAGCGGGAGATTGAGAAGTGAGCAGTTCTTC. The entire variable domain, with the rest obtained from reference TRBV7-6 and TRBJ2-1, is as follows: GAGVSQSPRYKVTKRGQDVALRCDPISGHVSLYWYRQALGQGPEFLTYFNYEAQQDKSGLPNDRFSAERPEGSISTLTIQRTEQRDSAMYRCASKPSGRLRSEQFFGPGTRLTVL.

This clone has only one observation. This rearrangement joins TRBV5-3 to TRBJ2-7; 7 bases are shared with TRBD1. TRBV5-3 carries the ORF label, with uncertain function. This CDR3 contains 19 residues. The V gene end was trimmed by 3 bases and the J gene end by 4 bases; junction bases not matched to a gene: 22. The CDR3 loop is CARSSASKGGNTPFYEQYF. CDR3 nucleotide sequence: TGTGCCAGAAGCTCGGCCTCAAAAGGGGGCAATACACCATTTTACGAGCAGTACTTC.

With respect to this clone: Other DNA sequences in the sample encode the same CDR3. The chain uses TRBV9 and TRBJ1-2; a possible D gene is TRBD1 (5 bases). Trimming took 2 bases from V and 2 from J, leaving 7 bases between them. CDR3 length: 13 residues. Germline CDR1 and CDR2: SGDLS and YYNGEE. In nucleotides, the CDR3 is TGTGCCAGCAGCGTTCAGGGAAACTATGGCTACACCTTC. This sequence encodes CASSVQGNYGYTF.

This clone was seen a few times. The V and J genes are TRBV29-1 and TRBJ2-1, with 9 positions matching TRBD2. The CDR3 is 13 amino acids. Germline loops: CDR1 SQVTM, CDR2 ANQGSEA. The J segment lost 8 bases and the V segment lost 4 bases, leaving 6 bases of the junction unmatched. The CDR3 nucleotides are TGCAGCGTTGTTGGCGGGAGGGAAGATGAGCAGTTCTTC. This encodes CSVVGGREDEQFF.

The rearrangement uses TRBV7-3 and TRBJ1-1; D ambiguous. This CDR3 comprises 13 residues. The V and J ends lost 5 bases and 0 bases respectively, with 7 bases between them. CDR1 is SGHTA, CDR2 FQGTGA, per germline. CDR3 sequence: CASSPQMNTEAFF. Written as DNA, the CDR3 is TGTGCCAGCAGCCCCCAAATGAACACTGAAGCTTTCTTT.

V gene TRBV19 combines with J gene TRBJ2-7, with a possible D match to TRBD1 (6 bases). V was pared by 1 base and J by 5 bases, with 15 bases between. The CDR3 totals 15 residues. CDR1 and CDR2 from the germline V gene are LNHDA and SQIVND (reference sequence). CDR3 nucleotides: TGTGCCAGTAGTATAGGAGGGGGTCCTCCCCACGAGCAGTACTTC. Translation gives CASSIGGGPPHEQYF. Drawing the rest from reference TRBV19 and TRBJ2-7, the complete variable domain is DGGITQSPKYLFRKEGQNVTLSCEQNLNHDAMYWYRQDPGQGLRLIYYSQIVNDFQKGDIAEGYSVSREKKESFPLTVTSAQKNPTAFYLCASSIGGGPPHEQYFGPGTRLTVT.

The chain carries TRBV30 and TRBJ2-7, with a tentative D call TRBD2 (5 bases). Trimming removed 6 bases at V and 2 bases at J, with 8 bases between. CDR3 length: 11 residues. Looked up from germline, CDR1 is GTSNPN and CDR2 is SVGIG (reference sequence). The CDR3 DNA reads TGTGCCTGCGACGGGGCCTACGAGCAGTACTTC. Its translation is CACDGAYEQYF.

The chain links TRBV6-1 to TRBJ2-7, with D maybe TRBD1 (6 bases). The V and J ends lost 7 bases and 5 bases respectively, with 15 bases between them. Germline V gene data show CDR1 as MNHNS and CDR2 as SASEGT. There are 13 residues in the CDR3. The CDR3 protein is CASTDFRGHEQYF. Written as DNA, the CDR3 is TGTGCCAGCACTGATTTCAGGGGCCACGAGCAGTACTTC.

CDR3 bases: TGTGCCAGCAGCACGGGGGGGCGCGCCGGGGAGCTGTTTTTT. Its protein product is CASSTGGRAGELFF. This rearrangement joins TRBV2 to TRBJ2-2; 8 bases agree with TRBD2. Per germline, CDR1 SNHLY and CDR2 FYNNEI. After removal of 6 bases from V and 6 bases from J, the junction contained 6 bases not matched to a gene. The CDR3 sequence is 14 residues long. Full variable domain (remainder filled in from reference TRBV2 and TRBJ2-2): EPEVTQTPSHQVTQMGQEVILRCVPISNHLYFYWYRQILGQKVEFLVSFYNNEISEKSEIFDDQFSVERPDGSNFTLKIRSTKLEDSAMYFCASSTGGRAGELFFGEGSRLTVL.

The genes are TRBV7-9 and TRBJ2-3, with 9 bases matching TRBD2. CDR1 and CDR2 from the germline V gene are SEHNR and FQNEAQ (reference sequence). J gave up 2 bases and V 1 base, and 1 base lay outside the gene matches. The CDR3 totals 15 residues. The CDR3 DNA is TGTGCCAGCAGCTTAGGACTAGCGGACACAGATACGCAGTATTTT. This gives the protein CASSLGLADTDTQYF. Based on the CDR3 plus reference TRBV7-9 and TRBJ2-3, the full variable domain is DTGVSQNPRHKITKRGQNVTFRCDPISEHNRLYWYRQTLGQGPEFLTYFQNEAQLEKSRLLSDRFSAERPKGSFSTLEIQRTEQGDSAMYLCASSLGLADTDTQYFGPGTRLTVL.

This rearrangement joins TRBV30 to TRBJ1-4; 11 bases line up with TRBD1. J was trimmed by 8 bases and V by 2 bases; bases with no gene match: 7. CDR3 length: 15 amino acids. The germline CDR1 and CDR2 sequences are GTSNPN and SVGIG (reference sequence). The CDR3 loop is CAWSTAGTGGEKLFF. The CDR3 DNA is TGTGCCTGGAGTACTGCCGGGACAGGGGGAGAAAAACTGTTTTTT.

This chain joins TRBV10-2 and TRBJ2-1, with a weak D call TRBD2 (5 bases). Trimming left V 2 bases short and J 15 bases short, with 17 bases between. The CDR3 has 13 residues. Germline V gives CDR1 WSHSY, CDR2 SAAADI. DNA of the CDR3: TGCGCCAGCAGTGAGGACTACCGAGATAAGTTGTTCTTC. Its protein product is CASSEDYRDKLFF.

The chain joins TRBV28 to TRBJ1-3; 8 positions match TRBD1. Losses at the gene ends were 5 bases for V and 3 bases for J; bases not matched to a gene: 3. This CDR3 has 14 amino acids. From germline, CDR1 is MDHEN and CDR2 SYDVKM. CDR3 DNA: TGTGCCAGCAGTCCGGGACAGGATGGAAACACCATATATTTT. Amino acids: CASSPGQDGNTIYF.

The chain has TRBV6-5 and TRBJ1-3; D possibly corresponds to TRBD1 (5 bases). This CDR3 contains 15 residues. V lost 2 bases and J 4 bases, leaving 12 bases between the germline ends. Germline V CDR1 and CDR2: MNHEY, SVGAGI. CDR3 nucleotide sequence: TGTGCCAGCAGTTACGATGGGGCGAGGGGAAACACCATATATTTT. Residues: CASSYDGARGNTIYF.